The 21 T cell receptor beta chains given below trace back to one sample, sequenced in a study of beta chain features in type 1 diabetes. General observations from the study: TCRB CDR3s from Type 1 diabetes patients were moderately but significantly shorter in all four CD4+ subsets.

Investigators reverse transcribed all isolated RNA, so they sequenced expressed TCRB transcripts. Sequencing was performed with immunoSEQ multiplex PCR; in TCRdb, only in-frame clones are kept and a portion is missing. Among about 160,000 clones listed, 50% to 70% were seen once. These TCRs' antigens remain unknown. Sequenced: naive CD4+ T cells from blood. The receptors were sampled from a man in his thirties or forties with type 1 diabetes.

The V gene is TRBV7-2, the J gene TRBJ2-1, with D tentatively TRBD1 (6 bases). CDR1 is SGHTA, CDR2 FQGNSA, per germline. This CDR3 has 14 amino acids. V lost 3 bases and J 7 bases, leaving 13 bases between the germline ends. In DNA form, the CDR3 reads TGTGCCAGCAGCTTTAGTGGGGGCCGAAATGAGCAGTTCTTC. Translated: CASSFSGGRNEQFF.

This clone was seen a few times. V usage is TRBV19 and J usage is TRBJ2-6; D is unclear. Germline V CDR1 and CDR2: LNHDA, SQIVND (reference sequence). Trimming took 5 bases from V and 0 from J, leaving 5 bases between them. The CDR3 consists of 14 residues. CDR3 in DNA: TGTGCCAGTAGTCTGGACTCTGGGGCCAACGTCCTGACTTTC. Protein product: CASSLDSGANVLTF.

The chain links TRBV5-4 to TRBJ2-7, with 9 nucleotides matching TRBD1. With V trimmed by 0 bases and J by 1 base, 5 bases remained unmatched. The CDR3 contains 16 residues. Germline CDR1 SGHNT, CDR2 YYREEE (reference sequence). The CDR3 DNA reads as TGTGCCAGCAGCTTGGGTGGACAGGGGCGTTCCTACGAGCAGTACTTC. Protein product: CASSLGGQGRSYEQYF.

This clone was found a few times. The gene calls are TRBV7-9 and TRBJ2-5; either TRBD1 or TRBD2 may supply D (5 bases each). Deletions cut 4 bases from V and 5 bases from J, with 8 bases between. The CDR3 extends over 12 amino acids. CDR1 SEHNR and CDR2 FQNEAQ come from the germline V gene (reference sequence). The DNA for the CDR3 is TGTGCCAGCAGCTGGGGGAAGGAGACCCAGTACTTC. Translated: CASSWGKETQYF.

The chain couples TRBV29-1 to TRBJ2-3; perhaps TRBD2 as D (6 bases). Trimming took off 1 base at V and 5 bases at J, with 10 bases between the two ends. The germline gives CDR1 SQVTM, CDR2 ANQGSEA. This CDR3 region has 13 residues. DNA of the CDR3: TGCAGCGTTGAAGGCGGGGTAAGAGATACGCAGTATTTT. Amino acid sequence: CSVEGGVRDTQYF.

With regard to this clone: Other nucleotide sequences from this sample produce the same CDR3. The CDR3 is CASSLAGGTDTQYF. The CDR3 DNA follows: TGTGCCAGCAGCCTAGCGGGGGGGACAGATACGCAGTATTTT. V usage is TRBV25-1 and J usage is TRBJ2-3; 12 bases fit TRBD2. J gave up 3 bases and V 6 bases, and 1 base lay outside the gene matches. This CDR3 is 14 amino acids long. Germline V gene sequence: CDR1 MGHDK, CDR2 SYGVNS.

The gene calls are TRBV7-8 and TRBJ2-3; 7 nucleotides line up with TRBD1. The CDR3 is made up of 16 amino acids. Germline V gene sequence: CDR1 SGHVS, CDR2 FQNEAQ. V gave up 2 bases and J gave up 1 base; unmatched junction bases: 6. As DNA, the CDR3 is TGTGCCAGCAGCTTAAGGACCGACAGGGGCACAGATACGCAGTATTTT. It is translated as CASSLRTDRGTDTQYF.

The J gene is TRBJ1-6, the V gene TRBV2; no reliable D call. The CDR3 loop spans 12 amino acids. Trimming cost V 3 bases and J 13 bases, with 10 bases left between them. Germline V gene lookup returns CDR1 SNHLY and CDR2 FYNNEI. The CDR3, as DNA: TGTGCCAGCAGTGAGAGGGTTCCCCCCCTCCACTTT. This encodes CASSERVPPLHF.

This clone occurred a few times. The gene calls are TRBV30 and TRBJ2-1; D remains unclear. CDR1 is GTSNPN, CDR2 SVGIG, per germline (reference sequence). The length of the CDR3 is 12 residues. Trimming removed 4 bases at V and 3 bases at J, with 7 bases between. The CDR3 DNA reads TGTGCCTGGACGAATTACTACAATGAGCAGTTCTTC. Residues: CAWTNYYNEQFF. Using reference TRBV30 and TRBJ2-1 for the parts outside the CDR3, the full variable domain is SQTIHQWPATLVQPVGSPLSLECTVEGTSNPNLYWYRQAAGRGLQLLFYSVGIGQISSEVPQNLSASRPQDRQFILSSKKLLLSDSGFYLCAWTNYYNEQFFGPGTRLTVL.

This clone showed up just a few times. This chain links TRBV29-1 with TRBJ1-1; 7 bases are a match to TRBD1. Germline V gene data show CDR1 as SQVTM and CDR2 as ANQGSEA. V shed 6 bases and J 1 base; nucleotides not matched to a gene: 8. CDR3 length: 14 amino acids. The CDR3 spells CSVTEQGTNTEAFF. The CDR3 DNA sequence: TGCAGCGTCACTGAACAGGGGACGAACACTGAAGCTTTCTTT. The entire variable domain, with the rest obtained from reference TRBV29-1 and TRBJ1-1, is as follows: SAVISQKPSRDICQRGTSLTIQCQVDSQVTMMFWYRQQPGQSLTLIATANQGSEATYESGFVIDKFPISRPNLTFSTLTVSNMSPEDSSIYLCSVTEQGTNTEAFFGQGTRLTVV.

This clone has just a few counts. Written as DNA, the CDR3 is TGTGCCAGCAGTGAAAGGGAGCTAGGTTTCTATGGCTACACCTTC. Its translation is CASSERELGFYGYTF. The V and J genes are TRBV2 and TRBJ1-2; D remains ambiguous. Between the trimmed V and J ends, which lost 2 bases and 4 bases, there was a span of 14 bases. The CDR3 contains 15 residues. Germline V gene lookup returns CDR1 SNHLY and CDR2 FYNNEI.

The chain combines TRBV7-2 with TRBJ1-1, with D perhaps matching TRBD1 (6 bases). The germline gives CDR1 SGHTA, CDR2 FQGNSA. CDR3 length: 13 residues. Deletions cut 10 bases from V and 5 bases from J, with 17 bases between. This chain's CDR3 is CATTPRGMTEAFF. The CDR3 DNA sequence: TGTGCCACAACACCCAGGGGTATGACTGAAGCTTTCTTT.

The V gene is TRBV5-6, the J gene TRBJ2-7; D remains unclear. The CDR3 has 11 residues. Trimming removed 3 bases at V and 4 bases at J, with 5 bases between. Germline assignment: CDR1 SGHDT and CDR2 YYEEEE. The CDR3: CASSSDYEQYF. The CDR3 bases are TGTGCCAGCAGCTCGGATTACGAGCAGTACTTC.

The gene calls are TRBV2 and TRBJ2-3; no clear D gene. V lost 2 bases to trimming and J lost 0 bases, with 6 bases between them. Germline V CDR1 and CDR2: SNHLY, FYNNEI. CDR3 size: 14 residues. CDR3 residues: CASSERQSTDTQYF. CDR3 DNA sequence: TGTGCCAGCAGTGAAAGGCAGAGCACAGATACGCAGTATTTT.

Comment on this clone: Germline is not matched at one junction end, which may reflect a read error. V and J are TRBV28 and TRBJ2-7; 9 bases agree with TRBD1. Germline V gives CDR1 MDHEN, CDR2 SYDVKM. CDR3 size: 13 residues. The DNA for the CDR3 is TGTGCCAGCAGTTTGAGCGCCGGGACAGGGCCTCTCTTC. This encodes CASSLSAGTGPLF.

The CDR3, as DNA: TGCAGTGCTAGGGGGGGAAGCATTCAGTACTTC. This translates into CSARGGSIQYF. V and J are TRBV20-1 and TRBJ2-4, with TRBD2 as a possible D gene (6 bases). V was pared by 3 bases and J by 9 bases, with 9 bases between. This CDR3 comprises 11 residues. CDR1 is DFQATT, CDR2 SNEGSKA, per germline (reference sequence).

The chain links TRBV5-4 to TRBJ1-6; no firm D call. In germline, CDR1 is SGHNT, CDR2 YYREEE (reference sequence). CDR3 length: 13 residues. Trimming removed 0 bases at V and 7 bases at J, with 5 bases between. The CDR3 nucleotides are TGTGCCAGCAGCTTGGAGAGGAATTCACCCCTCCACTTT. It is translated as CASSLERNSPLHF.

The chain links TRBV30 to TRBJ2-3, with D perhaps TRBD1 (6 bases). The CDR3 covers 14 residues. V lost 2 bases and J 4 bases, leaving 13 bases between the germline ends. The germline gives CDR1 GTSNPN, CDR2 SVGIG (reference sequence). The CDR3 loop is CAWSRRGGSDTQYF. CDR3 nucleotide sequence: TGTGCCTGGAGTCGTAGAGGGGGTTCAGATACGCAGTATTTT. Full variable domain (missing parts from reference TRBV30 and TRBJ2-3): SQTIHQWPATLVQPVGSPLSLECTVEGTSNPNLYWYRQAAGRGLQLLFYSVGIGQISSEVPQNLSASRPQDRQFILSSKKLLLSDSGFYLCAWSRRGGSDTQYFGPGTRLTVL.

The CDR3 DNA follows: TGTGCCAGCAGCGATGCTTCGGGGCCGACCTACGAGCAGTACTTC. Amino acids: CASSDASGPTYEQYF. The V and J genes are TRBV7-2 and TRBJ2-7; D possibly uses TRBD1 or TRBD2 (5 bases each). This CDR3 is 15 amino acids long. The V end was cut by 5 bases, the J end by 2 bases, with 16 bases between. Germline V gives CDR1 SGHTA, CDR2 FQGNSA.

The V call is TRBV7-2, the J call TRBJ1-4, with TRBD1 matching over 9 bases. After removal of 3 bases from V and 7 bases from J, the junction contained 3 bases not matched to a gene. The CDR3 has 14 amino acids. Germline V lookup: CDR1 SGHTA, CDR2 FQGNSA. The CDR3 sequence is CASSLGQGGEKLFF. The DNA of the CDR3 is TGTGCCAGCAGCTTGGGACAGGGTGGTGAAAAACTGTTTTTT. Looking up the rest from reference TRBV7-2 and TRBJ1-4 gives the full variable domain: GAGVSQSPSNKVTEKGKDVELRCDPISGHTALYWYRQSLGQGLEFLIYFQGNSAPDKSGLPSDRFSAERTGGSVSTLTIQRTQQEDSAVYLCASSLGQGGEKLFFGSGTQLSVL.

The V gene is TRBV28, the J gene TRBJ1-2, with D perhaps matching TRBD1 (6 bases). Germline values: CDR1 MDHEN, CDR2 SYDVKM. The CDR3 is 13 amino acids. Trimming left V 6 bases short and J 3 bases short, with 11 bases between. CDR3 sequence reads: CASRRQDYYGYTF. As DNA, the CDR3 is TGTGCCAGCAGAAGACAGGACTACTATGGCTACACCTTC.